The rows below give T cell receptor beta chains drawn from one sample of a study of Ad26.COV2.S vaccination and SARS-CoV-2 variants. The assay was immunoSEQ multiplex PCR, and TCRdb's table has in-frame clones only and misses some. This table has roughly 700,000 clones, 89% appearing once. The input for sequencing was peripheral blood, taken in a trial of Ad26.COV2.S vaccine versus placebo. Source of these receptors: a person between 18 and 59 years old who received the Ad26.COV2.S COVID-19 vaccine or a placebo. Each CDR3 is given with its conserved first and last residue. Fields, in order: D gene, V gene, clone size, J gene, CDR3 protein, CDR3 DNA. D genes are given only for firm matches. Size is omitted from some rows. Given values are once, few, many or a class for expanded clones.

D: TRBD2
V: TRBV14
size: .
J: TRBJ2-1
CDR3: CASSGTSGYNEQFF
DNA: TGTGCCAGCAGCGGGACTAGCGGGTACAATGAGCAGTTCTTC

D: .
V: TRBV10-1
size: few
J: TRBJ2-7
CDR3: CASSDSYEQYF
DNA: TGCGCCAGCAGTGACAGCTACGAGCAGTACTTC

D: .
V: TRBV19
size: .
J: TRBJ2-7
CDR3: CASSMSTGPYEQYF
DNA: TGTGCCAGTAGTATGAGTACAGGGCCGTACGAGCAGTACTTC

D: TRBD2
V: TRBV11-2
size: .
J: TRBJ2-3
CDR3: CASSPSGRATDTQYF
DNA: TGTGCCAGCAGTCCTAGCGGGAGGGCGACAGATACGCAGTATTTT

D: .
V: TRBV6-5
size: few
J: TRBJ1-1
CDR3: CASSYHEEAFF
DNA: TGTGCCAGCAGTTACCATGAAGAAGCTTTCTTT

D: .
V: TRBV6-5
size: .
J: TRBJ2-1
CDR3: CASSFSGSSYNEQFF
DNA: TGTGCCAGCAGCTTTAGCGGAAGCTCCTACAATGAGCAGTTCTTC

D: TRBD2
V: TRBV6-4
size: .
J: TRBJ2-2
CDR3: CASSEGTSFTGELFF
DNA: TGTGCCAGCAGTGAAGGGACTAGCTTCACCGGGGAGCTGTTTTTT

D: .
V: TRBV19
size: .
J: TRBJ1-1
CDR3: CASSILTGTLNTEAFF
DNA: TGTGCCAGTAGTATACTTACCGGGACTCTGAACACTGAAGCTTTCTTT

D: .
V: TRBV6-6
size: .
J: TRBJ2-3
CDR3: CASSALDTSTDTQYF
DNA: TGTGCCAGCAGTGCGTTGGACACCAGCACAGATACGCAGTATTTT

D: .
V: TRBV27
size: .
J: TRBJ1-2
CDR3: CASSLGGGAFNYGYTF
DNA: TGTGCCAGCAGTTTAGGAGGGGGTGCATTTAACTATGGCTACACCTTC

D: .
V: TRBV15
size: .
J: TRBJ1-5
CDR3: CATSLDRVKPQHF
DNA: TGTGCCACCAGCTTAGACCGCGTTAAGCCCCAGCATTTT

D: .
V: TRBV6-2/TRBV6-3
size: .
J: TRBJ2-7
CDR3: CASSYSGVGDYEQYF
DNA: TGTGCCAGCAGTTACTCTGGCGTCGGGGACTACGAGCAGTACTTC

D: .
V: TRBV4-3
size: .
J: TRBJ1-2
CDR3: CASSQEAAQPSYGYTF
DNA: TGCGCCAGCAGCCAAGAGGCGGCGCAGCCAAGCTATGGCTACACCTTC

D: TRBD1
V: TRBV19
size: .
J: TRBJ1-5
CDR3: CASTPTGGVNQPQHF
DNA: TGTGCCAGTACCCCGACAGGGGGGGTCAATCAGCCCCAGCATTTT

D: .
V: TRBV12-3/TRBV12-4
size: .
J: TRBJ1-5
CDR3: CASTPDGNQPQHF
DNA: TGTGCCAGCACCCCGGACGGAAATCAGCCCCAGCATTTT

D: .
V: TRBV19
size: .
J: TRBJ2-1
CDR3: CASSISPRLGEQFF
DNA: TGTGCCAGTAGTATCTCGCCGCGGTTAGGTGAGCAGTTCTTC

D: TRBD2
V: TRBV18
size: once
J: TRBJ2-1
CDR3: CASSPWTSSYNEQFF
DNA: TGTGCCAGCTCACCCTGGACTAGCTCCTACAATGAGCAGTTCTTC

D: TRBD2
V: TRBV6-6
size: .
J: TRBJ2-5
CDR3: CASSSSGSRETQYF
DNA: TGTGCCAGCAGTTCAAGCGGGAGTCGTGAGACCCAGTACTTC

D: .
V: TRBV20-1
size: .
J: TRBJ2-5
CDR3: CSALRGETQYF
DNA: TGCAGTGCCCTACGGGGAGAGACCCAGTACTTC

D: .
V: TRBV10-3
size: once
J: TRBJ1-2
CDR3: CAISPDSYGYTF
DNA: TGTGCCATCAGTCCAGACAGCTATGGCTACACCTTC

D: TRBD2
V: TRBV2
size: .
J: TRBJ2-2
CDR3: CASRQLAENTGELFF
DNA: TGTGCCAGCAGACAACTAGCGGAGAACACCGGGGAGCTGTTTTTT

D: .
V: TRBV27
size: .
J: TRBJ1-4
CDR3: CASRQQEKLFF
DNA: TGTGCCAGCAGGCAGCAAGAAAAACTGTTTTTT

D: .
V: TRBV5-4
size: .
J: TRBJ1-2
CDR3: CASSSFGGVSGYTF
DNA: TGTGCCAGCAGCTCCTTCGGTGGAGTCTCTGGCTACACCTTC